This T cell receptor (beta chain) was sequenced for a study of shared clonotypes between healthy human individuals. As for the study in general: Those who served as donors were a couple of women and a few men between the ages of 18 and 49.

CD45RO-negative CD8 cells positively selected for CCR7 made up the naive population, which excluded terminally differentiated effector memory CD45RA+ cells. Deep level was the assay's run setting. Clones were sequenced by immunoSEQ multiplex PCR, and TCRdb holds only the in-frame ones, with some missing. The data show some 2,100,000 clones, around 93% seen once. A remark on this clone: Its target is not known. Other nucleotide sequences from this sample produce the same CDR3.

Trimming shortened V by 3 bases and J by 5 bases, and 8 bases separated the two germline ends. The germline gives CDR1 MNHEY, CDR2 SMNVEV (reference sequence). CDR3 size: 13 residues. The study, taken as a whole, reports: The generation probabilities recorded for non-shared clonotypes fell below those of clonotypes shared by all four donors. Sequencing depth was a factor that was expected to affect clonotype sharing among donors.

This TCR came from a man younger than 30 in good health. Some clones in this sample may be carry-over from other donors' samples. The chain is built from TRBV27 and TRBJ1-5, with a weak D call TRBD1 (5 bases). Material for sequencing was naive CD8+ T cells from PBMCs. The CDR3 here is CASSLGVYQPQHF. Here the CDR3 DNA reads TGTGCCAGCAGTTTGGGGGTTTATCAGCCCCAGCATTTT.